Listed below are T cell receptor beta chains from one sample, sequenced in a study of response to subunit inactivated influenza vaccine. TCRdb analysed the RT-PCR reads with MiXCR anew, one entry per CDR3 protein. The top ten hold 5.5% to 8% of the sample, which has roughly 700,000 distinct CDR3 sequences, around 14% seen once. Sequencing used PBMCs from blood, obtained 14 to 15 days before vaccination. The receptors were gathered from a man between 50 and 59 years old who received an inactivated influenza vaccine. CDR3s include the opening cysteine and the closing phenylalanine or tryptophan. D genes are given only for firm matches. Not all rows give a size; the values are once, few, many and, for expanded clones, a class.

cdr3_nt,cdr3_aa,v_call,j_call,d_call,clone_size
TGTGCCAGCAGCCATTTAGCGGTTAGTGAGCAGTTCTTC,CASSHLAVSEQFF,TRBV3-1,TRBJ2-1,.,few
TGTGCCAGCAGTGAATTGAGGGTTGCAAGTAATTCACCCCTCCACTTT,CASSELRVASNSPLHF,TRBV2,TRBJ1-6,.,.
TGTGCCAGCAGCCCGGGAGGGAGGGATACGCAGTATTTT,CASSPGGRDTQYF,TRBV11-2,TRBJ2-3,TRBD2,.
TGTGCCAGCAGTCGCGGGACAGCCACAGATACGCAGTATTTT,CASSRGTATDTQYF,TRBV12-3/TRBV12-4,TRBJ2-3,.,few
TGTGCCAGCAGCGTAGGGCGTCCGGGCTACGAGCAGTACTTC,CASSVGRPGYEQYF,TRBV9,TRBJ2-7,.,.
TGTGCCAGCAGCCCCGGCAGGGGGCGAATCTCCCACGAGCAGTACTTC,CASSPGRGRISHEQYF,TRBV7-2,TRBJ2-7,TRBD1,.
TGCGCCAGCAGTCGACAGACCCAAGAGACCCAGTACTTC,CASSRQTQETQYF,TRBV5-1,TRBJ2-5,.,few
TGCAGTGCTAGAGAGGGGGGGGCAGATACGCAGTATTTT,CSAREGGADTQYF,TRBV20-1,TRBJ2-3,TRBD2,.
TGTGCCTGGAGTTTGGGACAGGGAGCCTACGAGCAGTACTTC,CAWSLGQGAYEQYF,TRBV30,TRBJ2-7,TRBD1,.
TGCAGTGCTAGAGTCATTCCCGGCGGTGGAGAGGCCTACAATGAGCAGTTCTTC,CSARVIPGGGEAYNEQFF,TRBV20-1,TRBJ2-1,.,many
TGTGCCAGTAGTATATGGACAGGGGATGGTACTGAAGCTTTCTTT,CASSIWTGDGTEAFF,TRBV19,TRBJ1-1,TRBD1,few
TGTGCCAGCAGTTACTCCGACAGAATCACTAACTATGGCTACACCTTC,CASSYSDRITNYGYTF,TRBV6-5,TRBJ1-2,.,few
TGTGCCAGCTCACTCGCTACTACGGAGACCCAGTACTTC,CASSLATTETQYF,TRBV18,TRBJ2-5,.,.
TGTGCCAGCAGCCCAGCGTTGGGGACCCAGTACTTC,CASSPALGTQYF,TRBV7-2,TRBJ2-5,.,many
TGTGCCAGCACCCCGCGACTCCGGGGGAGCACAGATACGCAGTATTTT,CASTPRLRGSTDTQYF,TRBV7-8,TRBJ2-3,.,many
TGTGCCAGCAGCCAAGATCCACTTGGGACCGGGGAGCTGTTTTTT,CASSQDPLGTGELFF,TRBV4-2,TRBJ2-2,.,few
TGTGCCAGCAGCTTGGGGCTTATAAACACTGAAGCTTTCTTT,CASSLGLINTEAFF,TRBV5-5,TRBJ1-1,.,few
TGTGCCAGCAGTCTCCCCACCACCGCCTCTAGCGGGATTGAAAGTGAGCAGTTCTTC,CASSLPTTASSGIESEQFF,TRBV28,TRBJ2-1,TRBD2,.
TGTGCCAGCTCACTCCCCTGGAGCCGCCTCGGCACAGATACGCAGTATTTT,CASSLPWSRLGTDTQYF,TRBV5-5,TRBJ2-3,.,.
TGCGCCAGCAGCCCAGGGACCTGGGGGAACACTGAAGCTTTCTTT,CASSPGTWGNTEAFF,TRBV5-1,TRBJ1-1,.,.
TGTGCCAGCAGTCCCGGGACTAGCGGGGGCAATGAGCAGTTCTTC,CASSPGTSGGNEQFF,TRBV12-3/TRBV12-4,TRBJ2-1,TRBD2,many
TGTGCCAGCAGTTTCCAGGCCCTGCTGGGGTACGAGCAGTACTTC,CASSFQALLGYEQYF,TRBV28,TRBJ2-7,.,few
TGCAGTGCCTTCCTTGGCAGGCCGGACGAGCAGTACTTC,CSAFLGRPDEQYF,TRBV20-1,TRBJ2-7,.,few
TGTGCCAGCAGCCTTGGGCAGGGTGAGAGGGAGCAGTTCTTC,CASSLGQGEREQFF,TRBV7-2,TRBJ2-1,.,few
TGTGCCAGCAGGATAAGCGGGACTAACACCGGGGAGCTGTTTTTT,CASRISGTNTGELFF,TRBV6-2/TRBV6-3,TRBJ2-2,TRBD2,few
TGTGCCAGCAGCTCGGCGGCTACAGGCTTTAATTCACCCCTCCACTTT,CASSSAATGFNSPLHF,TRBV7-9,TRBJ1-6,.,few
TGCAGTGCTGCTACACAGAGGTATAATGAAAAACTGTTTTTT,CSAATQRYNEKLFF,TRBV20-1,TRBJ1-4,.,many
TGCAGTGTCCTACCCGGGACAGGGGCCAGCAATCAGCCCCAGCATTTT,CSVLPGTGASNQPQHF,TRBV20-1,TRBJ1-5,TRBD1,few
TGCGCCAGCAGCCAAGAGCCCCGGGGGAAGGCTCAGCCCCAGCATTTT,CASSQEPRGKAQPQHF,TRBV4-1,TRBJ1-5,.,.
TGTGCCACCAGCGGGACAGGGGGCAATGAGCAGTTCTTC,CATSGTGGNEQFF,TRBV15,TRBJ2-1,TRBD1,few